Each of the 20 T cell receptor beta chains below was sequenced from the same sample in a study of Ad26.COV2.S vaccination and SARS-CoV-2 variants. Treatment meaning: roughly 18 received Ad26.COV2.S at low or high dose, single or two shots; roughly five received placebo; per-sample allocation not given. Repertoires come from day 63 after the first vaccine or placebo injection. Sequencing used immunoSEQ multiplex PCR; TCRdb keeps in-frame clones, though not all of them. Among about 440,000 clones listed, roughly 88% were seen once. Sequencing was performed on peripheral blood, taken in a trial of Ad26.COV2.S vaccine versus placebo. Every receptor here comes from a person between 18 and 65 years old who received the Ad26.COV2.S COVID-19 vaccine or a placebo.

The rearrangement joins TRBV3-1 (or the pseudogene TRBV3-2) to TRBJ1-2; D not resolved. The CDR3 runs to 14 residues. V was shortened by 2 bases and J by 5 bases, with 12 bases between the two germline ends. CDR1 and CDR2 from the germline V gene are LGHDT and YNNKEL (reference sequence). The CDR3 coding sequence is TGTGCCAGCAGCCAACTGACGGAAGATTATGGCTACACCTTC. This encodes CASSQLTEDYGYTF.

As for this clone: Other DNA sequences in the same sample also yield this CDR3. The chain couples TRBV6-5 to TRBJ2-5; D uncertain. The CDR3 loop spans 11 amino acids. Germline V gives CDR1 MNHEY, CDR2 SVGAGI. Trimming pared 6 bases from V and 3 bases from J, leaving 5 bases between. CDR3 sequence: CASRGEETQYF. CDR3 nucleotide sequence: TGTGCCAGCAGGGGCGAAGAGACCCAGTACTTC.

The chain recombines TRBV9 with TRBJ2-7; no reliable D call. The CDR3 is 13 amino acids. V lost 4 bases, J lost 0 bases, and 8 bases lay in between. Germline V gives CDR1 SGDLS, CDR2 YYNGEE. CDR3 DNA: TGTGCCAGCAGCTCACCGGGCTCCTACGAGCAGTACTTC. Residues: CASSSPGSYEQYF.

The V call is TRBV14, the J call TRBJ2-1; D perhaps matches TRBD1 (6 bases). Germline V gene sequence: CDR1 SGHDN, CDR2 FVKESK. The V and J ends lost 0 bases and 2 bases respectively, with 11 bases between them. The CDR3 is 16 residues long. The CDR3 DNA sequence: TGTGCCAGCAGCCAAGATATACAGGGCCCCTACAATGAGCAGTTCTTC. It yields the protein CASSQDIQGPYNEQFF.

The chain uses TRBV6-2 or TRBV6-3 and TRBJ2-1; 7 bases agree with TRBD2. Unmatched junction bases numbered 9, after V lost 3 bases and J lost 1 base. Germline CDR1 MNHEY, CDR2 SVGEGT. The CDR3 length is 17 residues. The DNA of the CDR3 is TGTGCCAGCAGTTATATCTGGCTAGCGGATTCCTACAATGAGCAGTTCTTC. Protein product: CASSYIWLADSYNEQFF.

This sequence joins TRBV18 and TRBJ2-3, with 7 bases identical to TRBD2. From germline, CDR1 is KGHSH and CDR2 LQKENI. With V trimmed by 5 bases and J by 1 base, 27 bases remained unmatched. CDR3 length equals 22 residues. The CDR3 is CASSSTVPPRNGGRGGTDTQYF. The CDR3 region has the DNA TGTGCCAGCTCATCAACCGTCCCGCCAAGGAATGGCGGGAGAGGCGGCACAGATACGCAGTATTTT.

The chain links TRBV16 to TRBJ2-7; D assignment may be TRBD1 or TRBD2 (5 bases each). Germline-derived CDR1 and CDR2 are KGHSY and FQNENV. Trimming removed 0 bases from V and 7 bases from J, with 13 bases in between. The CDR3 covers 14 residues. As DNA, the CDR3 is TGTGCCAGCAGCCAATCACAGGCAGGAGGAGAGCAGTACTTC. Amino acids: CASSQSQAGGEQYF.

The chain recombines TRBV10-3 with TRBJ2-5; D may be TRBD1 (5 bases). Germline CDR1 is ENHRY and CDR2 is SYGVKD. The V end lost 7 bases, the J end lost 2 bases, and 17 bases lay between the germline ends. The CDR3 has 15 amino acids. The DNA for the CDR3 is TGTGCCATCAAAAGCTCGGCGGCAGGGCAAGAGACCCAGTACTTC. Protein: CAIKSSAAGQETQYF.

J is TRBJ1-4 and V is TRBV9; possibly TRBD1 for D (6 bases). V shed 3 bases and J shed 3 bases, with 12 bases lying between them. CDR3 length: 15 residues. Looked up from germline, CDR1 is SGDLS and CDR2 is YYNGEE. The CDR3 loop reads CASSGGGAPNEKLFF. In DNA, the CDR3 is TGTGCCAGCAGCGGGGGGGGCGCCCCTAATGAAAAACTGTTTTTT.

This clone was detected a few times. This chain's CDR3 is CASSPKTGELFF. The CDR3, as DNA: TGTGCCAGCAGCCCAAAAACCGGGGAGCTGTTTTTT. This chain uses TRBV13 with TRBJ2-2; D gene unclear. The CDR3 runs to 12 residues. Germline-derived CDR1 and CDR2 are PRHDT and FYEKMQ (reference sequence). The V end was cut by 5 bases, the J end by 5 bases, with 6 bases between.

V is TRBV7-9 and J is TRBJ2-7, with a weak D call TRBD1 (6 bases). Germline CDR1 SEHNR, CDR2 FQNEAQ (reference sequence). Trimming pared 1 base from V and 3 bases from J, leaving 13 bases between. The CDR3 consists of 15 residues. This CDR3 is CASSLGLSGVYEQYF. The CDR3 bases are TGTGCCAGCAGCTTAGGTCTGTCAGGGGTCTACGAGCAGTACTTC. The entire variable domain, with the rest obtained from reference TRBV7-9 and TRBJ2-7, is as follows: DTGVSQNPRHKITKRGQNVTFRCDPISEHNRLYWYRQTLGQGPEFLTYFQNEAQLEKSRLLSDRFSAERPKGSFSTLEIQRTEQGDSAMYLCASSLGLSGVYEQYFGPGTRLTVT.

The DNA of the CDR3 is TGTGCCAGCAGCCGTCGGGACTCCCCGGAGACAGATACGCAGTATTTT. Its protein product is CASSRRDSPETDTQYF. The chain links TRBV4-2 to TRBJ2-3; D perhaps matches TRBD2 (6 bases). Germline loops: CDR1 LGHNA, CDR2 YNFKEQ. The V end lost 4 bases, the J end lost 3 bases, and 17 bases lay between the germline ends. This CDR3 comprises 16 residues.

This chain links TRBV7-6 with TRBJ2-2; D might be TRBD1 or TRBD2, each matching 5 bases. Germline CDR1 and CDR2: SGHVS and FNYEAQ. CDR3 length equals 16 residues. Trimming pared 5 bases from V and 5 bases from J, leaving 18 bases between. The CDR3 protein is CASSIEGRATTGELFF. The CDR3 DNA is TGTGCCAGCAGCATAGAGGGCAGGGCAACAACCGGGGAGCTGTTTTTT.

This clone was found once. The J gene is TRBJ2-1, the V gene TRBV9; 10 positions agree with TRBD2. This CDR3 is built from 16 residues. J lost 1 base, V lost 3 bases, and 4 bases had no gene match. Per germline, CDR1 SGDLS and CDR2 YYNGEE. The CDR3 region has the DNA TGTGCCAGCAGCGCGAGCGGGAGGGCTTCCTACAATGAGCAGTTCTTC. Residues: CASSASGRASYNEQFF.

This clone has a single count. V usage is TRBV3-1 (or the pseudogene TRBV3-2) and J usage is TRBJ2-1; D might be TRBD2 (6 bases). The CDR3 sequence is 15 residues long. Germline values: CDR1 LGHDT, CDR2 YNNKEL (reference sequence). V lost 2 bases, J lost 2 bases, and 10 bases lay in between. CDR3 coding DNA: TGTGCCAGCAGCCAATCCTTAGCGGCCTACAATGAGCAGTTCTTC. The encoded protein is CASSQSLAAYNEQFF.

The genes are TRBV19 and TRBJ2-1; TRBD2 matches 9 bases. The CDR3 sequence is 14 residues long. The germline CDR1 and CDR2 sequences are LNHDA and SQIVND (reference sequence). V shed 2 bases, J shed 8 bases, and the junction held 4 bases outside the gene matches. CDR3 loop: CASSIMVAGDEQFF. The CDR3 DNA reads TGTGCCAGTAGTATAATGGTAGCGGGGGATGAGCAGTTCTTC.

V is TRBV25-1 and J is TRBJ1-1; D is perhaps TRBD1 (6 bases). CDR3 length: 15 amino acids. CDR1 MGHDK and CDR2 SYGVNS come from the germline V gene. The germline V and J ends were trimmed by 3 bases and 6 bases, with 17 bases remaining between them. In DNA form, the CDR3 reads TGTGCCAGCAGTGACCGAACTTTGGGGGGCGCTGAAGCTTTCTTT. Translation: CASSDRTLGGAEAFF.

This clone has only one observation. CDR3 in DNA: TGTGCCAGCAGTTCCAGTCTGGGGGCGGCGGATACGCAGTATTTT. It encodes CASSSSLGAADTQYF. The J gene is TRBJ2-3, the V gene TRBV27; weak D call: TRBD1 (6 bases). There are 15 residues in the CDR3. Per the germline V gene, CDR1 is MNHEY and CDR2 is SMNVEV (reference sequence). Deletions cut 4 bases from V and 6 bases from J, with 17 bases between.

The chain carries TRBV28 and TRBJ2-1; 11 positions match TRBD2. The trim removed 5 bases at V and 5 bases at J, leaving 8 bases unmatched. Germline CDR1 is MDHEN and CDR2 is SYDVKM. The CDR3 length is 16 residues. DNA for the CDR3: TGTGCCAGCAGTCCCTCCCTACTAGCGGGAGACAATGAGCAGTTCTTC. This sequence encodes CASSPSLLAGDNEQFF.

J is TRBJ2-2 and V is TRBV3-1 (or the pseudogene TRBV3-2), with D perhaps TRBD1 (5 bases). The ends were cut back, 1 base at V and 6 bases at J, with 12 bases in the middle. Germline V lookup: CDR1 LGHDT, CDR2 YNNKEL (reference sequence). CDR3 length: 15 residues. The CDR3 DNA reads TGTGCCAGCAGCCAAGTAGGCCAGGGATCCGGGGAGCTGTTTTTT. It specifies CASSQVGQGSGELFF.